Each of the 2 T cell receptor beta chains below was sequenced from the same sample in a study of vaccination and CD4 T cells after COVID-19. MiXCR was run by TCRdb on the PCR reads, yielding one entry per CDR3 protein. The sample holds approximately 40,000 distinct CDR3 sequences, about 35% seen once. Described time point: late sampling 161 to 241 days after vaccination in a few convalescent patients. The starting material was CD4+ T cells from blood, obtained about 7 months after SARS-CoV-2 vaccination. These receptors were taken from a human donor who had recovered from COVID-19.

The chain links TRBV7-9 to TRBJ2-5; D is unresolved. The V end lost 2 bases, the J end lost 5 bases, and 21 bases lay between the germline ends. This CDR3 is built from 17 residues. Germline CDR1 is SEHNR and CDR2 is FQNEAQ (reference sequence). CDR3 residues: CASSLLRLPSPTETQYF. CDR3 bases: TGTGCCAGCAGCTTACTTCGACTCCCTTCTCCTACGGAGACCCAGTACTTC.

V gene TRBV20-1 combines with J gene TRBJ1-5; TRBD1 might be the D (6 bases). This CDR3 spans 14 amino acids. Germline V gene data show CDR1 as DFQATT and CDR2 as SNEGSKA (reference sequence). Trimming removed 2 bases from V and 4 bases from J, with 12 bases in between. CDR3 in amino acids: CSARLGQGNQPQHF. Written as DNA, the CDR3 is TGCAGTGCTAGACTGGGGCAGGGGAATCAGCCCCAGCATTTT.